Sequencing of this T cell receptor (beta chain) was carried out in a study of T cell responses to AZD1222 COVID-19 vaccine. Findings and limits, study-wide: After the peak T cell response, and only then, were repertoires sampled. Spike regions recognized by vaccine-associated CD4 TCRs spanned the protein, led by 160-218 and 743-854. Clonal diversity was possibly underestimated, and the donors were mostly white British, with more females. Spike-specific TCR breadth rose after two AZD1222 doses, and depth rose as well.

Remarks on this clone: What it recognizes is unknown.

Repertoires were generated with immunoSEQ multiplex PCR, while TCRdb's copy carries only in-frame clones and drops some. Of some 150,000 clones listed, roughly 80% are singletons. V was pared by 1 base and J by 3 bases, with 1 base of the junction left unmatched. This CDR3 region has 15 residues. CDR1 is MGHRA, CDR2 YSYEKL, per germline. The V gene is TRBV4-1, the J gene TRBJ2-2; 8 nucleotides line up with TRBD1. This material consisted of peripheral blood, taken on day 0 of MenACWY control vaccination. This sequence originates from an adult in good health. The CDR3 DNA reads TGCGCCAGCAGCCAAGGGGACAGGTACACCGGGGAGCTGTTTTTT. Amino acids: CASSQGDRYTGELFF.